This T cell receptor (beta chain) was sequenced during a study of blood T cell repertoires in COVID-19. Looking at the study overall: Spain, Italy and the United States supplied samples that represented acute and convalescent COVID-19.

V shed 3 bases, J shed 4 bases, and the junction held 2 bases outside the gene matches. The CDR3 loop spans 14 amino acids. Germline CDR1 MNHEY, CDR2 SVGEGT. The count of this clone is one. Under the authors' procedure: Amplification with reference gene primers provided the estimates of nucleated cell counts. Clones were read by immunoSEQ multiplex PCR, and TCRdb kept only the in-frame ones, dropping some. V, J and clone size are those of that table, while D and trimming were read from the DNA. The table lists roughly 180,000 clones, 70% to 90% of them singletons. The sequenced sample consisted of peripheral blood. This receptor was taken from a man between 70 and 80 years old with active or convalescent COVID-19. This rearrangement joins TRBV6-2 or TRBV6-3 to TRBJ2-3; 9 bases match TRBD2. The DNA for the CDR3 is TGTGCCAGCAGTTATGCTAGCGGGGCAGATACGCAGTATTTT. Amino acids: CASSYASGADTQYF.